There are a few counts of the clone carrying this T cell receptor (beta chain). As yet, its antigen is unknown. These data are taken from a study of blood T cells in healthy people across ages. Trimming removed 2 bases from V and 4 bases from J; junction bases left unmatched: 8. Per the germline V gene, CDR1 is SGHTA and CDR2 is FQGNSA. The CDR3 runs 16 residues. Study observations and caveats: Bulk PBMC profiling left naive and antigen-experienced comparisons inconclusive.

Alongside a J-beta primer mix, a sample-barcoded 5' primer served in a second PCR lasting about 7 to 11 cycles. Every molecule of cDNA carried a tag from a template-switch adaptor with 12 random nucleotides. In TCRdb, the 5' RACE reads were re-called with MiXCR into one record per CDR3 protein. The sample lists about 830,000 distinct CDR3 sequences; 55% to 70% were seen once. The specimen was blood. The V gene is TRBV7-2, the J gene TRBJ2-5; TRBD2 agrees at 9 bases. The source is a man aged 30 to 39 in good health. The chain's CDR3 is CASSLYGGRAGETQYF. In nucleotides, the CDR3 is TGTGCCAGCAGCTTATACGGCGGGAGGGCCGGAGAGACCCAGTACTTC.